Detailed here is one T cell receptor beta chain. Profiled with immunoSEQ multiplex PCR; TCRdb holds only in-frame clones, not every one. The sample consists of about 83,000 clones, around 96% of them appearing once. This record comes from a study of technical replicates of blood from a handful of donors. The CDR3 is 14 amino acids. CDR1 and CDR2 from the germline V gene are SQVTM and ANQGSEA. Trimming cost V 7 bases and J 3 bases; bases outside gene matches: 10. The J gene is TRBJ2-7, the V gene TRBV29-1; 9 nucleotides align to TRBD2. This clonotype was obtained from a human donor in good health. Sequenced input: T cells isolated from PBMCs. The CDR3 sequence: CSGGGGLAGYEQYF. The CDR3 bases are TGCAGCGGGGGCGGGGGACTAGCCGGCTACGAGCAGTACTTC.